The subject of this entry is one T cell receptor beta chain. This entry comes from a study of technical replicates of blood from several donors. Profiled with immunoSEQ multiplex PCR; TCRdb holds only in-frame clones, not every one. Here the sample spans approximately 12,000 clones, approximately 94% being singletons. V shed 4 bases and J shed 7 bases, with 15 bases lying between them. Germline V gene sequence: CDR1 SGHDT, CDR2 YYEEEE. The CDR3 has 14 amino acids. This sequence was found in a human donor in good health. The chain links TRBV5-6 to TRBJ2-4, with a possible D match to TRBD1 (6 bases). The source material was PBMCs. In DNA, the CDR3 is TGTGCCAGCAGCCCTAACAGGGATAGCAACATTCAGTACTTC. Protein product: CASSPNRDSNIQYF.